These 6 T cell receptor beta chains came from one sample sequenced in a study of regulatory T cells in long-lasting Graves disease. Researchers made TCR beta libraries by using iRepertoire HTBI primers and running Arm-PCR on CDR3 regions. TCRdb re-called the multiplex PCR reads with MiXCR, one entry per CDR3 protein. This sample has 400,000 to 550,000 distinct CDR3 sequences, with about a sixth found just once. The time point denotes: newly diagnosed GD, antithyroid drugs for less than 3 months. Researchers made the TCR library from RNA that was extracted from PBMCs. These data also formed part of another study, on T cells in Graves' hyperthyroidism and ophthalmopathy.

Sequences were derived from peripheral blood mononuclear cells (PBMCs), sampled at new diagnosis, from a patient treated with antithyroid drugs. The receptors come from a woman in her late teens or twenties with Graves disease.

At least ten counts were recorded for this clonotype. The chain uses TRBV3-1 and TRBJ1-2, with D unclear. The CDR3 is 13 amino acids. V was clipped by 4 bases and J by 0 bases, with 6 bases between them. The germline V gene encodes CDR1 LGHDT and CDR2 YNNKEL (reference sequence). The CDR3 DNA is TGTGCCAGCAGCCGCGCAGCTAACTATGGCTACACCTTC. Translated: CASSRAANYGYTF.

This clonotype was detected ten times or more. J is TRBJ1-5 and V is TRBV6-1; D is unresolved. The germline gives CDR1 MNHNS, CDR2 SASEGT. CDR3 length: 13 residues. Between the trimmed V and J ends, which lost 7 bases and 3 bases, there was a span of 10 bases. The CDR3 reads CASTPYDNQPQHF. The CDR3 coding sequence is TGTGCCAGCACCCCCTATGACAATCAGCCCCAGCATTTT.

This clonotype was recorded many times. J is TRBJ2-3 and V is TRBV18; no clear D gene. In germline, CDR1 is KGHSH, CDR2 LQKENI. Trimming took off 3 bases at V and 1 base at J, with 5 bases between the two ends. CDR3 size: 13 residues. The CDR3 sequence is CASSPWGTDTQYF. The CDR3 region has the DNA TGTGCCAGCTCACCCTGGGGCACAGATACGCAGTATTTT. The full variable domain, rest sourced from reference TRBV18 and TRBJ2-3, is NAGVMQNPRHLVRRRGQEARLRCSPMKGHSHVYWYRQLPEEGLKFMVYLQKENIIDESGMPKERFSAEFPKEGPSILRIQQVVRGDSAAYFCASSPWGTDTQYFGPGTRLTVL.

V and J are TRBV19 and TRBJ2-1; 9 nucleotides agree with TRBD2. The CDR3 is made up of 14 amino acids. The trim removed 6 bases at V and 3 bases at J, leaving 3 bases unmatched. Germline V gene sequence: CDR1 LNHDA, CDR2 SQIVND (reference sequence). CDR3 nucleotides: TGTGCCAGTAGCCGCGGGAGGGACTACAATGAGCAGTTCTTC. Its translation is CASSRGRDYNEQFF.

This clonotype was recorded at least ten times. This chain joins TRBV29-1 and TRBJ2-1; perhaps TRBD2 as D (6 bases). Trimming shortened V by 7 bases and J by 0 bases, and 10 bases separated the two germline ends. The CDR3 loop spans 13 amino acids. From germline, CDR1 is SQVTM and CDR2 ANQGSEA. CDR3 residues: CSAVGGSYNEQFF. For the CDR3, the DNA is TGCAGCGCCGTCGGGGGCTCCTACAATGAGCAGTTCTTC.

This clonotype was seen only a few times. V gene TRBV6-5 combines with J gene TRBJ1-1; TRBD1 aligns across 9 bases. The CDR3 sequence is 18 residues long. The trim removed 0 bases at V and 3 bases at J, leaving 11 bases unmatched. Germline V gene lookup returns CDR1 MNHEY and CDR2 SVGAGI. Written as DNA, the CDR3 is TGTGCCAGCAGTTACTCCGGGACAGGGTTCGATCGACACACTGAAGCTTTCTTT. Translated: CASSYSGTGFDRHTEAFF.